This TCR beta chain appears in the sequencing data of a study of breast tumors, draining lymph nodes, adjacent tissues. The lymph nodes were axillary draining lymph nodes from breast cancer patients. Broader study findings: Luminal-like breast cancer showed significantly greater tumor-nontumor repertoire similarity than basal-like breast cancer did. Tumor repertoires ranked between lymph nodes and nontumor tissue in diversity, with V and J gene preferences.

This clonotype was seen just once. Its antigen is unknown. One junction end disagrees with the germline gene, perhaps due to a read error. The germline CDR1 and CDR2 sequences are SGDLS and YYNGEE. This CDR3 comprises 13 residues. In TCRdb, the multiplex PCR reads were re-called with MiXCR into one record per CDR3 protein. The sample yields about 140,000 distinct CDR3 sequences, 32% seen once. The chain uses TRBV9 and TRBJ1-6, with TRBD1 identical over 7 bases. The specimen sequenced was axillary lymph node tissue. This receptor was identified in a female donor with breast cancer. Some clones in this sample may be carry-over from other donors' samples. As DNA, the CDR3 is TGTGCCAGCAGCGCGACAGGGAATTCGCCCCCCCACTTT. Translated: CASSATGNSPPHF.